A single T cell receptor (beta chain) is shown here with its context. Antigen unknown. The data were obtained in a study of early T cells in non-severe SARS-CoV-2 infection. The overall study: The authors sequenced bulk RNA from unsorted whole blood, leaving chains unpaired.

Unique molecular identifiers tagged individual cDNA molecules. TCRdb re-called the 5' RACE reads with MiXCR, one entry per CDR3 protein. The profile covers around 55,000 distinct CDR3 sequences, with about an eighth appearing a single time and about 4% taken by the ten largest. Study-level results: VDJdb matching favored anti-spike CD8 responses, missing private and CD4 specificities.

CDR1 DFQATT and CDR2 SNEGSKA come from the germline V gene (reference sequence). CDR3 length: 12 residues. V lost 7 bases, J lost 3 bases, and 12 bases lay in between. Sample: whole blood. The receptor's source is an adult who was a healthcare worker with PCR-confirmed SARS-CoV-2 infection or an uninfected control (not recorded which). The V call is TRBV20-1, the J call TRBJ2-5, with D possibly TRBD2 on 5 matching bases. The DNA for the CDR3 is TGCAGTGTCAGCCAAGCGGAAGAGACCCAGTACTTC. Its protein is CSVSQAEETQYF.